The 21 T cell receptor beta chains presented below share a single source sample, sequenced in a study of T cell changes during pregnancy in multiple sclerosis (dated by TCRdb to the late 2010s). Preparation of the library involved the immunoSEQ multiplex PCR assay. TCRdb took over this immuneACCESS table, retaining in-frame rearrangements with V and J assigned. Such tables are incomplete; in checked studies, under half of the missing clones stem from an unresolved V gene, and the remainder is unexplained. Within this sample are about 40,000 clones, with roughly 94% of them counted one time only. Jointly, the top ten make up approximately 1.7% of the sample. Sequencing used peripheral blood, obtained in the third trimester of pregnancy. The receptor set was obtained from a female donor with multiple sclerosis, enrolled in a pregnancy study.

V and J are TRBV2 and TRBJ2-1, with 8 bases lining up with TRBD1. The V and J ends lost 7 bases and 9 bases, in that order; junction bases with no gene match: 8. The CDR3 is 13 residues long. Germline values: CDR1 SNHLY, CDR2 FYNNEI. CDR3 residues: CASISQGAGEQFF. In nucleotides, the CDR3 is TGTGCCAGCATCTCTCAGGGGGCTGGTGAGCAGTTCTTC.

Note on this clone: A much bigger clone sits one base away, suggesting this may be a read error. J is TRBJ2-1 and V is TRBV6-1, with TRBD2 matching over 10 bases. J was trimmed by 3 bases and V by 4 bases; bases with no gene match: 3. Per the germline V gene, CDR1 is MNHNS and CDR2 is SASEGT. CDR3 length: 15 amino acids. As DNA, the CDR3 is TGTGCCAGCAGTGTCGGGACTAGCGACTACAATGAGCAGTTCTTC. This encodes CASSVGTSDYNEQFF.

CDR3 residues: CASSVTLGTGFNSNQPQHF. In DNA, the CDR3 is TGTGCCAGCAGCGTGACGTTAGGGACAGGTTTTAATAGCAATCAGCCCCAGCATTTT. J is TRBJ1-5 and V is TRBV2; 8 bases align to TRBD1. The CDR3 totals 19 residues. Germline trimming cut 6 bases from V and 0 bases from J; bases unmatched to any gene: 16. Germline V CDR1 and CDR2: SNHLY, FYNNEI.

V is TRBV19 and J is TRBJ1-2; no definite D call. The CDR3 runs 12 residues. The ends were cut back, 0 bases at V and 11 bases at J, with 10 bases in the middle. Germline-derived CDR1 and CDR2 are LNHDA and SQIVND (reference sequence). As DNA, the CDR3 is TGTGCCAGTAGTATAGAGGCAGGCCGATACACCTTC. Its protein product is CASSIEAGRYTF.

The chain has TRBV5-6 and TRBJ2-1, with D possibly matching TRBD1 (7 bases). The germline V gene has CDR1 SGHDT and CDR2 YYEEEE. The CDR3 extends over 15 amino acids. V lost 4 bases and J lost 7, with 18 bases in between. The DNA for the CDR3 is TGTGCCAGCAGCCCGGCGGGTCAGGGGGGAAATGAGCAGTTCTTC. Translation: CASSPAGQGGNEQFF.

The CDR3 DNA follows: TGTGCCAGCAGTGGGACAGGTCGCTACACCTTC. Its translation: CASSGTGRYTF. This chain uses TRBV6-1 with TRBJ1-2; 7 nucleotides match TRBD1. The V and J ends lost 4 bases and 9 bases, in that order; junction bases with no gene match: 2. The germline gives CDR1 MNHNS, CDR2 SASEGT. This CDR3 comprises 11 residues.

The rearrangement uses TRBV11-2 and TRBJ1-2; D is unclear. V was cut by 1 base and J by 5 bases, with 14 bases left in between. The CDR3 length is 15 residues. The germline CDR1 and CDR2 sequences are SGHAT and FQNNGV. The DNA of the CDR3 is TGTGCCAGCAGCTTAGGAACAGCCTTAGAGTATGGCTACACCTTC. As protein: CASSLGTALEYGYTF. Complete variable domain (other parts from reference TRBV11-2 and TRBJ1-2): EAGVAQSPRYKIIEKRQSVAFWCNPISGHATLYWYQQILGQGPKLLIQFQNNGVVDDSQLPKDRFSAERLKGVDSTLKIQPAKLEDSAVYLCASSLGTALEYGYTFGSGTRLTVV.

The rearrangement joins TRBV5-1 to TRBJ2-1; 7 bases match TRBD2. The CDR3 sequence is 18 residues long. Germline V gives CDR1 SGHRS, CDR2 YFSETQ. V shed 5 bases, J shed 0 bases, and the junction held 14 bases outside the gene matches. CDR3 DNA: TGCGCCAGCAGGCCCTCGGGCGGGGGTCGGAGCTCCTACAATGAGCAGTTCTTC. This codes for CASRPSGGGRSSYNEQFF.

The J gene is TRBJ1-4, the V gene TRBV11-3; D not certain. Germline V gene lookup returns CDR1 SGHNT and CDR2 YENEEA. CDR3 length: 14 amino acids. V lost 3 bases, J lost 5 bases, and 10 bases lay in between. CDR3 residues: CASSLGQPNEKLFF. The CDR3 nucleotides are TGTGCCAGCAGCTTGGGCCAGCCCAATGAAAAACTGTTTTTT.

The rearrangement links TRBV6-6 to TRBJ2-5; weak D call: TRBD2 (5 bases). The CDR3 sequence is 14 residues long. Trimming stripped 8 bases from V and 2 bases from J, with 15 bases between. Germline V gene sequence: CDR1 MNHNY, CDR2 SVGAGI (reference sequence). The CDR3, as DNA: TGTGCCAGCCAGTCTCCGGGGAAACAAGAGACCCAGTACTTC. Translation: CASQSPGKQETQYF.

J is TRBJ1-6 and V is TRBV19; no clear D gene. CDR3 size: 12 residues. The V end was cut by 3 bases, the J end by 7 bases, with 4 bases between. Germline assignment: CDR1 LNHDA and CDR2 SQIVND (reference sequence). CDR3 loop: CASSMLNSPLHF. As DNA, the CDR3 is TGTGCCAGTAGTATGTTAAATTCACCCCTCCACTTT.

The chain couples TRBV28 to TRBJ1-6; D unclear. CDR1 is MDHEN and CDR2 is SYDVKM in the germline V gene. The CDR3 covers 12 residues. With 5 bases removed from V and 12 bases from J, the gap between germline ends came to 11 bases. CDR3 coding DNA: TGTGCCAGCAGTGAGGGCCCGGGACCCCTCCACTTT. Protein product: CASSEGPGPLHF.

V gene TRBV5-6 combines with J gene TRBJ1-5; D might be TRBD1 (5 bases). This CDR3 contains 15 residues. Germline-derived CDR1 and CDR2 are SGHDT and YYEEEE. Trimming cost V 3 bases and J 0 bases, with 10 bases left between them. CDR3 protein: CASSSQVYSNQPQHF. Written as DNA, the CDR3 is TGTGCCAGCAGCTCACAGGTATATAGCAATCAGCCCCAGCATTTT.

The chain carries TRBV9 and TRBJ2-3; weak D call: TRBD2 (5 bases). The V end was cut by 2 bases, the J end by 4 bases, with 8 bases between. The CDR3 totals 13 residues. The germline V gene has CDR1 SGDLS and CDR2 YYNGEE. The CDR3: CASSVGVADTQYF. CDR3 coding DNA: TGTGCCAGCAGCGTGGGAGTAGCAGATACGCAGTATTTT.

V and J are TRBV7-9 and TRBJ2-5; possible D gene TRBD1, 6 bases. Trimming stripped 8 bases from V and 0 bases from J, with 13 bases between. Germline lookup yields CDR1 SEHNR and CDR2 FQNEAQ (reference sequence). This CDR3 has 14 residues. The DNA for the CDR3 is TGTGCCAGCCTGGCAGGGGAGTACCAAGAGACCCAGTACTTC. Its translation: CASLAGEYQETQYF.

The genes are TRBV5-1 and TRBJ2-6, with 9 positions matching TRBD2. V gave up 0 bases and J gave up 0 bases; unmatched junction bases: 4. Germline V lookup: CDR1 SGHRS, CDR2 YFSETQ. The CDR3 loop spans 18 amino acids. The CDR3 sequence is CASSLVAGGNSGANVLTF. The DNA for the CDR3 is TGCGCCAGCAGCTTGGTGGCGGGAGGGAACTCTGGGGCCAACGTCCTGACTTTC.

This chain connects TRBV27 to TRBJ1-2, with 9 bases fitting TRBD1. The CDR3 covers 14 residues. Germline CDR1 is MNHEY and CDR2 is SMNVEV (reference sequence). Trimming removed 5 bases from V and 8 bases from J; junction bases left unmatched: 9. The CDR3 is CASSKGQGMWGYTF. CDR3 DNA sequence: TGTGCCAGCAGTAAGGGACAGGGAATGTGGGGCTACACCTTC.

V gene TRBV7-3 combines with J gene TRBJ2-7; 7 bases match TRBD1. The CDR3 runs 13 residues. Germline V lookup: CDR1 SGHTA, CDR2 FQGTGA. V lost 5 bases, J lost 0 bases, and 1 base stayed unmatched. The chain's CDR3 is CASSRDSSYEQYF. DNA of the CDR3: TGTGCCAGCAGCCGGGACAGCTCCTACGAGCAGTACTTC.

This chain joins TRBV7-9 and TRBJ2-2; tentatively, D is TRBD2 (6 bases). Trimming left V 1 base short and J 1 base short, with 10 bases between. The CDR3 runs 16 residues. Germline CDR1 and CDR2: SEHNR and FQNEAQ (reference sequence). This chain's CDR3 is CASSLVLAKNTGELFF. In DNA, the CDR3 is TGTGCCAGCAGCTTAGTTCTAGCGAAGAACACCGGGGAGCTGTTTTTT.

This chain uses TRBV5-1 with TRBJ2-3; 7 nucleotides match TRBD2. CDR3 length: 16 residues. From germline, CDR1 is SGHRS and CDR2 YFSETQ. With 4 bases clipped from V and 0 bases from J, the junction kept 8 bases outside the gene matches. The CDR3 coding sequence is TGCGCCAGCAGCACCCGGCTAGCGGTTAGCACAGATACGCAGTATTTT. This translates into CASSTRLAVSTDTQYF.

V gene TRBV5-1 combines with J gene TRBJ2-5, with D perhaps matching TRBD2 (5 bases). This CDR3 is 14 amino acids long. The germline V and J ends were trimmed by 3 bases and 5 bases, with 14 bases remaining between them. In germline, CDR1 is SGHRS, CDR2 YFSETQ. Here the CDR3 reads CASSWRIHRETQYF. The CDR3 coding sequence is TGCGCCAGCAGCTGGAGGATCCACCGGGAGACCCAGTACTTC.